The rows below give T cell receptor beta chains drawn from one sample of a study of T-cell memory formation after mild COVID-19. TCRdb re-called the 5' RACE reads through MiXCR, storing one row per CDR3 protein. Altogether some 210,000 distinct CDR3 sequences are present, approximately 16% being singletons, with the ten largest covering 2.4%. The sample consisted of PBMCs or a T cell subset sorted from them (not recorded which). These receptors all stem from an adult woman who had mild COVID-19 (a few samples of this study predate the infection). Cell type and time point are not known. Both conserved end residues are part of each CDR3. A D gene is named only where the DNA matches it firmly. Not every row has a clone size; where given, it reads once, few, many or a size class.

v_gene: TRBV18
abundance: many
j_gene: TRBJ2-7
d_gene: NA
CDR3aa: CASSPGSSYEQYF
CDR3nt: TGTGCCAGCTCACCAGGGTCCTCCTACGAGCAGTACTTC

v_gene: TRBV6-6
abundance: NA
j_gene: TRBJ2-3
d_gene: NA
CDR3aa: CASSFAQRDTQYF
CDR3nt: TGTGCCAGCAGTTTCGCGCAGAGAGATACGCAGTATTTT

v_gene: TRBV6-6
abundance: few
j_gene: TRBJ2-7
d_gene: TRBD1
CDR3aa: CASSYSPGGEQYF
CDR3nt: TGTGCCAGCAGTTACTCTCCAGGGGGCGAGCAGTACTTC

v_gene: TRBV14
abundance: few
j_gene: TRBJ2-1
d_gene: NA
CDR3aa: CASKTTGFNEQFF
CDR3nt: TGTGCCAGCAAAACAACCGGGTTCAATGAGCAGTTCTTC

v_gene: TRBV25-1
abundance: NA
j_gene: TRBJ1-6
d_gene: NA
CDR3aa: CASSAMLDSPLHF
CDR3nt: TGTGCCAGCAGTGCTATGTTGGATTCACCCCTCCACTTT

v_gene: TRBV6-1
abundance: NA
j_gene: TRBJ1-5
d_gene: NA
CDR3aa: CASSGPHVTNSNQPQHF
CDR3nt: TGTGCCAGCAGTGGACCGCACGTAACAAATAGCAATCAGCCCCAGCATTTT

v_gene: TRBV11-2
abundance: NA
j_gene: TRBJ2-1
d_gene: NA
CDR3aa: CASSLRLGVENEQFF
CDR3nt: TGTGCCAGCAGCTTAAGGCTTGGAGTGGAAAATGAGCAGTTCTTC

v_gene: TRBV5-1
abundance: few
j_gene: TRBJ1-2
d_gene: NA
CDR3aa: CASSQRRGGYTF
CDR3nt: TGCGCCAGCAGCCAGAGACGCGGCGGCTACACCTTC

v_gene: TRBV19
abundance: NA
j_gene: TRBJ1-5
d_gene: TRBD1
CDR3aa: CASSMWGQYSNQPQHF
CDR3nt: TGTGCCAGTAGTATGTGGGGACAGTATAGCAATCAGCCCCAGCATTTT

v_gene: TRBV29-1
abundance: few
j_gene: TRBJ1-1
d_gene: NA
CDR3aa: CSVGITGNTEAFF
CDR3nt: TGCAGCGTCGGGATTACAGGGAACACTGAAGCTTTCTTT

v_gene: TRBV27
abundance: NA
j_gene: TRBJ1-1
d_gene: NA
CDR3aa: CASSYPRTYGAFF
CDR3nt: TGTGCCAGCAGTTACCCGAGGACATACGGGGCTTTCTTT

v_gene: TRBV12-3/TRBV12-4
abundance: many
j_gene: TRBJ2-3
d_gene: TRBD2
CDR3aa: CASRAGGVFTQYF
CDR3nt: TGTGCCAGCAGAGCGGGGGGGGTCTTTACGCAGTATTTT

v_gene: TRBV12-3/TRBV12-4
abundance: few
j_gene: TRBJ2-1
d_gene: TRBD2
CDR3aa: CASRVAGPYNEQFF
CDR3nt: TGTGCCAGCAGAGTAGCGGGGCCCTACAATGAGCAGTTCTTC

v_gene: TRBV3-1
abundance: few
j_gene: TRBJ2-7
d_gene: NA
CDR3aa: CASSQSAASREQYF
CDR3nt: TGTGCCAGCAGCCAATCTGCGGCCTCCCGCGAGCAGTACTTC

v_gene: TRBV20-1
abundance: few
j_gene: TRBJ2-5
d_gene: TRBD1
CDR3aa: CSAPRQGEETQYF
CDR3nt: TGCAGTGCTCCCAGACAGGGTGAGGAGACCCAGTACTTC

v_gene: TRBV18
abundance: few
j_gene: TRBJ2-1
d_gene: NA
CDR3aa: CASSPPGYEQFF
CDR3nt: TGTGCCAGCTCACCACCTGGTTATGAGCAGTTCTTC

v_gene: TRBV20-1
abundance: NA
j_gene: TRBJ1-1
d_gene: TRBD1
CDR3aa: CSVRTGGPNTEAFF
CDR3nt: TGCAGTGTGCGGACAGGGGGCCCGAACACTGAAGCTTTCTTT

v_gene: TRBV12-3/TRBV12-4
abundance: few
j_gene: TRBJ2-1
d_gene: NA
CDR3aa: CASSQGSRAEQFF
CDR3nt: TGTGCCAGCAGTCAGGGTTCAAGGGCTGAGCAGTTCTTC

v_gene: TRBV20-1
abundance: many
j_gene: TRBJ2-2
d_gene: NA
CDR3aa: CSARVGGATGELFF
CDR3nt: TGCAGTGCTAGAGTGGGGGGAGCCACCGGGGAGCTGTTTTTT

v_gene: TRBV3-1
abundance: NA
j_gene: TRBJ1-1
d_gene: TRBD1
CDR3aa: CASSQSTGVTEAFF
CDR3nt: TGTGCCAGCAGCCAATCCACAGGGGTCACTGAAGCTTTCTTT

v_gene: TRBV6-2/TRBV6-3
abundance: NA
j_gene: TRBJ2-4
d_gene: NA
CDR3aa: CASSYPASGRNRAKNIQYF
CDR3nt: TGTGCCAGCAGTTACCCAGCGTCGGGCCGGAACAGAGCCAAAAACATTCAGTACTTC

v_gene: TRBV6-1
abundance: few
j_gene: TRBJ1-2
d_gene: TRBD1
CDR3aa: CASSLDRFSYGYTF
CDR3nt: TGTGCCAGCAGTCTGGACAGGTTCAGCTATGGCTACACCTTC

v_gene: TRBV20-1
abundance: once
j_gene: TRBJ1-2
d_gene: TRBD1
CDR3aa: CSARDGTRGIVYGYTF
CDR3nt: TGCAGTGCTAGAGATGGTACCAGGGGGATTGTCTATGGCTACACCTTC

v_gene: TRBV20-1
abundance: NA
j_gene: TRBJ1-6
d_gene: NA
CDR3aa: CSAKRRGSYNSPLHF
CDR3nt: TGCAGTGCCAAACGCCGGGGCTCCTATAATTCACCCCTCCACTTT

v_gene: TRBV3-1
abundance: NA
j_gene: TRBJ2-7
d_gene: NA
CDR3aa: CASSQFSEQYF
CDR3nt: TGTGCCAGCAGCCAATTTAGCGAGCAGTACTTC

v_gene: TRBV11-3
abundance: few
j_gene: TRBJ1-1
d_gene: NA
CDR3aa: CASSLGPGSAEAFF
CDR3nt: TGTGCCAGCAGCTTGGGCCCGGGTAGCGCTGAAGCTTTCTTT

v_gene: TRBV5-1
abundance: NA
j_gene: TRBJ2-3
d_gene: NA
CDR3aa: CASSLYGGAPDTQYF
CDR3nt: TGCGCCAGCAGCTTATATGGGGGAGCCCCAGATACGCAGTATTTT

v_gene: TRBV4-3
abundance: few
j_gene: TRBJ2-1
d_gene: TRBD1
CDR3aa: CASSQDGTDYNEQFF
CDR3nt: TGCGCCAGCAGCCAAGATGGGACAGATTACAATGAGCAGTTCTTC

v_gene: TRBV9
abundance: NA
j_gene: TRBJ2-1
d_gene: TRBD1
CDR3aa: CASSVDPSRDRAVYNEQFF
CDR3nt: TGTGCCAGCAGCGTAGACCCCTCCCGGGACAGGGCGGTATACAATGAGCAGTTCTTC

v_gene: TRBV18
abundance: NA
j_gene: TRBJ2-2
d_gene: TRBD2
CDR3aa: CASSPVASGTGELFF
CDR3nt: TGTGCCAGCTCACCAGTGGCTAGCGGCACCGGGGAGCTGTTTTTT

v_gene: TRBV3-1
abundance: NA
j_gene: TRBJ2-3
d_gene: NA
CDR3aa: CASSQVSDTQYF
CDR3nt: TGTGCCAGCAGCCAAGTGTCAGATACGCAGTATTTT

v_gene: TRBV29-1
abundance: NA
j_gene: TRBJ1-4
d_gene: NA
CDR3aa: CSVATTDGGEKLFF
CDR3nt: TGCAGCGTTGCTACGACAGACGGGGGTGAAAAACTGTTTTTT

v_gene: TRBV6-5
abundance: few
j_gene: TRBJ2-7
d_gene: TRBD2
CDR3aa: CASKRTTSGSSYEQYF
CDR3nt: TGTGCCAGCAAGAGGACCACTAGCGGGAGTTCCTACGAGCAGTACTTC

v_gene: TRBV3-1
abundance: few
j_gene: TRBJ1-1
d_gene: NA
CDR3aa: CASSQDPAGSRTEAFF
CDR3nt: TGTGCCAGCAGCCAAGATCCAGCAGGGAGTAGGACTGAAGCTTTCTTT

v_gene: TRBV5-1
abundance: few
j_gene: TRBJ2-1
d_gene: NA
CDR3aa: CASSLDPENNEQFF
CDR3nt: TGCGCCAGCAGCTTGGATCCGGAGAACAATGAGCAGTTCTTC

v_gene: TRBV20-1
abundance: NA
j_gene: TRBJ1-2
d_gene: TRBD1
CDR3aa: CSATGQVIYTF
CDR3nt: TGCAGTGCCACGGGACAGGTTATCTACACCTTC

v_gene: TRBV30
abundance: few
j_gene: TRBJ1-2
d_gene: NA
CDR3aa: CAWIDRANYGYTF
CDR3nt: TGTGCCTGGATTGACAGAGCGAACTATGGCTACACCTTC

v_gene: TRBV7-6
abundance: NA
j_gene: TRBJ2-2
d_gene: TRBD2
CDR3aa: CASSSSGGANTGELFF
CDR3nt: TGTGCCAGCAGCTCCAGCGGGGGGGCGAACACCGGGGAGCTGTTTTTT

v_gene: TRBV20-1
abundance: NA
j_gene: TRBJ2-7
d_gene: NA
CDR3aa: CSARGRDHEQYF
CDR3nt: TGCAGTGCTAGAGGCAGGGATCACGAGCAGTACTTC

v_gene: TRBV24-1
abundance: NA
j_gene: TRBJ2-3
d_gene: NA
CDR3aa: CATSDPGGKGRIDTQYF
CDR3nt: TGTGCCACCAGTGACCCGGGCGGGAAGGGGCGGATCGATACGCAGTATTTT

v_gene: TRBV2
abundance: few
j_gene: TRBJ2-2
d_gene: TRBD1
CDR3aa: CASGGQGGTGELFF
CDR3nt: TGTGCCAGCGGTGGACAGGGTGGTACCGGGGAGCTGTTTTTT

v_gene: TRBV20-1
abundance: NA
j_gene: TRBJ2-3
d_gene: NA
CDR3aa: CSALTGESTDTQYF
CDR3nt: TGCAGTGCCCTTACGGGGGAAAGCACAGATACGCAGTATTTT

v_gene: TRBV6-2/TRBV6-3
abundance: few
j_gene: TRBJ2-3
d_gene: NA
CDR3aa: CASSSLGYTQYF
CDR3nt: TGTGCCAGCAGTTCCTTGGGGTATACGCAGTATTTT

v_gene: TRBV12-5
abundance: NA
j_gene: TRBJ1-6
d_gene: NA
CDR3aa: CASGEASGMRHSPLHF
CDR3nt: TGTGCTAGTGGTGAAGCTTCAGGGATGAGGCATTCACCCCTCCACTTT

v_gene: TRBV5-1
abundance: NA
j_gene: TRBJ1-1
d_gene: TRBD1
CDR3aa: CASTPQGAPPVEAFF
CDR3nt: TGCGCCAGCACCCCCCAGGGGGCGCCGCCCGTTGAGGCTTTCTTT

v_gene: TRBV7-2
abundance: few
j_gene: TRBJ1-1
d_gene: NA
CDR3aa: CASSYGGPNTEAFF
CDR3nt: TGTGCCAGCAGCTATGGGGGACCGAACACTGAAGCTTTCTTT

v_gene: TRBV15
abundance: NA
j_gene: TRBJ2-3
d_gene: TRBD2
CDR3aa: CATSRESGGRADTQYF
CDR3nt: TGTGCCACCAGCAGAGAGTCGGGGGGGCGGGCAGATACGCAGTATTTT

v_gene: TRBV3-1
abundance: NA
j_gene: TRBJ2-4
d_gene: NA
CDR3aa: CASSQDILAKNIQYF
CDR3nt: TGTGCCAGCAGCCAAGACATCCTAGCCAAAAACATTCAGTACTTC